These 22 T cell receptor beta chains were sequenced from one sample in a study of blood T cell repertoires in COVID-19 (dated by TCRdb to 2018 to 2020). Receptor libraries were prepared by the immunoSEQ multiplex PCR assay. This immuneACCESS table, as held by TCRdb, lists in-frame sequences with V and J called but not all clones. Of the missing ones, under half trace to an unresolved V gene in checked studies; the others have no known cause. Within this sample are approximately 330,000 clones, with 80% to 90% of them counted one time only. The top ten hold about 4.2% of the sample. The specimen was PBMCs or T cells enriched from blood (not recorded which). These receptors originate from a woman aged 40-49 years with acute COVID-19.

For the CDR3, the DNA is TGTGCCAGCAGCGCCCAGACAGGATTCGGGGAGACCCAGTACTTC. Translating gives CASSAQTGFGETQYF. The chain joins TRBV9 to TRBJ2-5, with D possibly TRBD1 on 6 matching bases. The V end lost 3 bases, the J end lost 5 bases, and 17 bases lay between the germline ends. Germline loops: CDR1 SGDLS, CDR2 YYNGEE. This CDR3 contains 15 residues.

The gene calls are TRBV27 and TRBJ2-2; a weak D match, TRBD1 (6 bases). This CDR3 is 15 amino acids long. Trimming shortened V by 8 bases and J by 3 bases, and 16 bases separated the two germline ends. Germline lookup yields CDR1 MNHEY and CDR2 SMNVEV (reference sequence). The CDR3 protein is CASRLDRLYTGELFF. CDR3 DNA sequence: TGTGCCAGCCGGTTAGACAGGCTTTACACCGGGGAGCTGTTTTTT.

The genes are TRBV18 and TRBJ2-3, with 11 bases identical to TRBD2. This CDR3 has 20 residues. The V gene end was trimmed by 1 base and the J gene end by 4 bases; junction bases not matched to a gene: 16. Germline CDR1 KGHSH, CDR2 LQKENI. The CDR3 loop reads CASSPQGTSGSPRVADTQYF. DNA of the CDR3: TGTGCCAGCTCACCACAGGGGACTAGCGGCTCTCCAAGGGTCGCAGATACGCAGTATTTT.

This chain connects TRBV5-3 to TRBJ2-1; TRBD2 matches at 8 bases. Being an ORF, TRBV5-3 has a function that is uncertain. Trimming at V came to 4 bases and at J to 4 bases, leaving 7 bases not matched to a gene. The CDR3 loop spans 15 amino acids. CDR3 sequence reads: CARSLERESYNEQFF. The CDR3 DNA sequence: TGTGCCAGAAGCCTCGAGCGGGAGTCTTACAATGAGCAGTTCTTC.

The V gene is TRBV5-1, the J gene TRBJ1-2, with a weak D call TRBD1 (5 bases). The CDR3 contains 14 residues. CDR1 and CDR2 (germline): SGHRS, YFSETQ. V lost 4 bases and J 1 base, leaving 11 bases between the germline ends. In nucleotides, the CDR3 is TGCGCCAGCAGCCTACAGGAGGGTAACTATGGCTACACCTTC. Translation: CASSLQEGNYGYTF. The complete variable domain, with remaining parts taken from reference TRBV5-1 and TRBJ1-2, reads KAGVTQTPRYLIKTRGQQVTLSCSPISGHRSVSWYQQTPGQGLQFLFEYFSETQRNKGNFPGRFSGRQFSNSRSEMNVSTLELGDSALYLCASSLQEGNYGYTFGSGTRLTVV.

V is TRBV6-5 and J is TRBJ2-3; 7 nucleotides line up with TRBD2. CDR1 and CDR2 (germline): MNHEY, SVGAGI. The junction had 5 bases not matched to a gene; V was cut back by 2 bases and J by 0 bases. The CDR3 is 16 residues long. The CDR3 loop is CASSYTGGGSTDTQYF. The CDR3 DNA reads as TGTGCCAGCAGTTACACTGGCGGGGGAAGCACAGATACGCAGTATTTT.

The J gene is TRBJ1-6, the V gene TRBV5-1; D is ambiguous. The CDR3 sequence is 16 residues long. The V end was cut by 0 bases, the J end by 3 bases, with 10 bases between. CDR1 is SGHRS, CDR2 YFSETQ, per germline. CDR3 in amino acids: CASSLAPQRYNSPLHF. CDR3 bases: TGCGCCAGCAGCTTGGCCCCTCAGCGCTATAATTCACCCCTCCACTTT.

This clone has more than one count but fewer than ten. The rearrangement joins TRBV7-9 to TRBJ1-2; D is uncertain. CDR1 is SEHNR and CDR2 is FQNEAQ in the germline V gene (reference sequence). This CDR3 is built from 11 residues. V was shortened by 6 bases and J by 7 bases, with 9 bases between the two germline ends. CDR3 protein: CASSSILGYTF. DNA of the CDR3: TGTGCCAGCAGTTCCATACTTGGCTACACCTTC. The full variable domain, rest sourced from reference TRBV7-9 and TRBJ1-2, is DTGVSQNPRHKITKRGQNVTFRCDPISEHNRLYWYRQTLGQGPEFLTYFQNEAQLEKSRLLSDRFSAERPKGSFSTLEIQRTEQGDSAMYLCASSSILGYTFGSGTRLTVV.

V and J are TRBV24-1 and TRBJ2-5, with 13 bases identical to TRBD2. CDR1 KGHDR and CDR2 SFDVKD come from the germline V gene. The CDR3 extends over 17 amino acids. Unmatched junction bases numbered 11, after V lost 4 bases and J lost 7 bases. Here the CDR3 reads CATSEGGLAGFQGTQYF. Here the CDR3 DNA reads TGTGCCACCAGTGAGGGGGGACTAGCGGGATTTCAGGGGACCCAGTACTTC.

There are a few counts of this clone. This chain joins TRBV6-5 and TRBJ1-3; D is uncertain. The CDR3 sequence is 15 residues long. V dropped 6 bases and J dropped 2 bases, with 14 bases sitting between them. Germline-derived CDR1 and CDR2 are MNHEY and SVGAGI. The CDR3 loop is CASRTTMGPGNTIYF. CDR3 nucleotide sequence: TGTGCCAGCAGAACCACCATGGGCCCTGGAAACACCATATATTTT.

The V call is TRBV27, the J call TRBJ2-2; D is perhaps TRBD1 (5 bases). The V gene's germline CDR1 is MNHEY and CDR2 SMNVEV (reference sequence). The V end was cut by 7 bases, the J end by 2 bases, with 8 bases between. The CDR3 length is 13 residues. For the CDR3, the DNA is TGTGCCAGCAATCAGGGAAACACCGGGGAGCTGTTTTTT. It yields the protein CASNQGNTGELFF.

The chain carries TRBV18 and TRBJ2-1, with TRBD1 matching 7 bases. Germline CDR1 and CDR2: KGHSH and LQKENI. Trimming at V came to 3 bases and at J to 5 bases, leaving 1 base not matched to a gene. The CDR3 has 13 residues. In nucleotides, the CDR3 is TGTGCCAGCTCACCGGGACAGAACAATGAGCAGTTCTTC. Residues: CASSPGQNNEQFF.

The V gene is TRBV19, the J gene TRBJ2-1; D remains ambiguous. Germline-derived CDR1 and CDR2 are LNHDA and SQIVND (reference sequence). This CDR3 is built from 15 residues. V lost 6 bases and J 0 bases, leaving 12 bases between the germline ends. CDR3: CASRGRSSSYNEQFF. CDR3 sequence (DNA): TGTGCCAGTAGAGGCCGATCTAGCTCCTACAATGAGCAGTTCTTC.

The rearrangement links TRBV9 to TRBJ2-1, with TRBD2 identical over 11 bases. V was clipped by 0 bases and J by 4 bases; unmatched bases: 6. This CDR3 is built from 17 residues. Germline CDR1 is SGDLS and CDR2 is YYNGEE. CDR3 amino acids: CASSVGPGTSGYNEQFF. Here the CDR3 DNA reads TGTGCCAGCAGCGTAGGTCCAGGGACTAGCGGTTACAATGAGCAGTTCTTC.

This clone was observed a few times. The chain links TRBV7-3 to TRBJ2-3, with 8 bases identical to TRBD2. CDR3 length equals 21 residues. Germline trimming cut 4 bases from V and 0 bases from J; bases unmatched to any gene: 21. The germline V gene encodes CDR1 SGHTA and CDR2 FQGTGA. DNA of the CDR3: TGTGCCAGCAGCTCCGGCTTCCTTAACCCGGGGGGGCGACGTAGCACAGATACGCAGTATTTT. Translating gives CASSSGFLNPGGRRSTDTQYF.

This clone was observed a handful of times. V usage is TRBV7-2 and J usage is TRBJ2-3; tentatively, D is TRBD2 (6 bases). The CDR3 consists of 16 residues. The germline gives CDR1 SGHTA, CDR2 FQGNSA. The ends were cut back, 8 bases at V and 8 bases at J, with 26 bases in the middle. The CDR3 region is CASRAGGAGATGTQYF. CDR3 nucleotides: TGTGCCAGCCGAGCGGGCGGGGCAGGAGCAACGGGTACGCAGTATTTT.

The chain combines TRBV29-1 with TRBJ2-2; D may be TRBD1 (5 bases). Trimming removed 4 bases from V and 1 base from J, with 7 bases in between. The germline V gene has CDR1 SQVTM and CDR2 ANQGSEA. The CDR3 extends over 13 amino acids. The CDR3 protein is CSVGTGNTGELFF. The CDR3, as DNA: TGCAGCGTTGGCACAGGGAACACCGGGGAGCTGTTTTTT.

Written as DNA, the CDR3 is TGTGCCAGCAGCATCGACGGGAGCTCCTACGAGCAGTACTTC. Its protein is CASSIDGSSYEQYF. V usage is TRBV9 and J usage is TRBJ2-7, with D possibly matching TRBD2 (6 bases). V shed 4 bases and J shed 0 bases, with 11 bases lying between them. Germline V gene data show CDR1 as SGDLS and CDR2 as YYNGEE. The CDR3 has 14 amino acids.

The V gene is TRBV7-2, the J gene TRBJ1-2, with 8 bases matching TRBD1. Unmatched junction bases numbered 11, after V lost 2 bases and J lost 6 bases. Germline V gene lookup returns CDR1 SGHTA and CDR2 FQGNSA. The CDR3 spans 16 residues. The CDR3 region is CASSLIIGQGKDGYTF. DNA for the CDR3: TGTGCCAGCAGCTTAATCATAGGACAGGGCAAGGATGGCTACACCTTC. The complete variable domain, with remaining parts taken from reference TRBV7-2 and TRBJ1-2, reads GAGVSQSPSNKVTEKGKDVELRCDPISGHTALYWYRQSLGQGLEFLIYFQGNSAPDKSGLPSDRFSAERTGGSVSTLTIQRTQQEDSAVYLCASSLIIGQGKDGYTFGSGTRLTVV.

This clone has a handful of counts. The chain carries TRBV6-5 and TRBJ2-2, with D maybe TRBD1 (7 bases). With 1 base removed from V and 13 bases from J, the gap between germline ends came to 16 bases. Germline loops: CDR1 MNHEY, CDR2 SVGAGI. CDR3 length: 14 residues. CDR3 loop: CASSYFRAGGWLFF. For the CDR3, the DNA is TGTGCCAGCAGTTACTTCAGGGCAGGGGGGTGGCTGTTTTTT.

This sequence joins TRBV4-1 and TRBJ1-1; D remains unclear. V gave up 1 base and J gave up 2 bases, with 5 bases separating them. This CDR3 is built from 13 residues. Looked up from germline, CDR1 is MGHRA and CDR2 is YSYEKL. In DNA form, the CDR3 reads TGCGCCAGCAGCCAAGTACAAAACACTGAAGCTTTCTTT. As protein: CASSQVQNTEAFF.

This clone was counted a single time. This chain links TRBV7-9 with TRBJ2-3, with D tentatively TRBD1 (5 bases). Germline CDR1 SEHNR, CDR2 FQNEAQ (reference sequence). V lost 1 base, J lost 1 base, and 15 bases lay in between. This CDR3 region has 17 residues. In DNA, the CDR3 is TGTGCCAGCAGCTTAGGCACAGGAGTACAACGCACAGATACGCAGTATTTT. This translates into CASSLGTGVQRTDTQYF.